This T cell receptor (beta chain) came from a study of control samples from healthy donors and cancer patients. Regarding this clone: Other DNA sequences in the sample encode the same CDR3.

The data were produced by immunoSEQ multiplex PCR, yet TCRdb's version contains in-frame clones alone and is incomplete. The table has about 130,000 clones, about 90% seen once. Germline-derived CDR1 and CDR2 are LGHDT and YNNKEL (reference sequence). Trimming left V 3 bases short and J 1 base short, with 10 bases between. The CDR3 is made up of 15 amino acids. This chain links TRBV3-1 (or the pseudogene TRBV3-2) with TRBJ2-1; D perhaps matches TRBD2 (6 bases). This clonotype was sampled from a man younger than 30 in good health. Sequencing was performed on blood. CDR3 in DNA: TGTGCCAGCAGCCATAGTGGGGGGTCCTACAATGAGCAGTTCTTC. As protein: CASSHSGGSYNEQFF.